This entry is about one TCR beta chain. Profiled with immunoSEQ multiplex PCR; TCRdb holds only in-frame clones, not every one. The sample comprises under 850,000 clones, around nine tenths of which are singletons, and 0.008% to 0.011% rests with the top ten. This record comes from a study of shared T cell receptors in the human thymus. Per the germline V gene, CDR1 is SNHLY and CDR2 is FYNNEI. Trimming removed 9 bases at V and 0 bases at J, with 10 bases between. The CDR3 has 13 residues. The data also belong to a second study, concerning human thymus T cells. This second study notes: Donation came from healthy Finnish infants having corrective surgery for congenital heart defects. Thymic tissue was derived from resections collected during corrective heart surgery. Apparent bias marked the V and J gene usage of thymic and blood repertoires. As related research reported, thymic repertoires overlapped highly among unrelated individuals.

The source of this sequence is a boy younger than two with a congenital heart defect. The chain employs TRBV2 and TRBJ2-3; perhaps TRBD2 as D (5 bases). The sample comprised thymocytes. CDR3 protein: CARGAVSTDTQYF. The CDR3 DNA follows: TGTGCCAGGGGAGCGGTGAGCACAGATACGCAGTATTTT.